This TCR beta chain was found in a study of identical twins. MiXCR, run by TCRdb on the 5' RACE reads, gives a single entry per CDR3 protein. This sample has about 660,000 distinct CDR3 sequences, with roughly 8% found just once. Study-level results: Insertions ran lower in abundant cord blood beta clonotypes, though not in memory repertoires.

Trimming at V came to 0 bases and at J to 0 bases, leaving 4 bases not matched to a gene. Per germline, CDR1 SGDLS and CDR2 YYNGEE. This CDR3 is 17 amino acids long. Note on this clonotype: Its antigen is still unknown.

The same data also contributed to another study, on yellow fever vaccine responses in identical twins.

Sequenced: PBMCs. The V and J genes are TRBV9 and TRBJ2-2, with TRBD2 identical over 8 bases. This receptor was obtained from a woman aged 18-29 years in good health. CDR3 region: CASSVVSGAANTGELFF. CDR3 coding DNA: TGTGCCAGCAGCGTAGTTAGCGGGGCCGCGAACACCGGGGAGCTGTTTTTT.